This T cell receptor beta chain was obtained from a study of blood T cell repertoires in COVID-19. In the authors' methods: Reference gene primers were amplified, and this amplification served to estimate nucleated cell counts. Here immunoSEQ multiplex PCR was the method, and the copy in TCRdb shows in-frame clones only, minus some. The V and J calls and clone size are taken from that table; D and trimming were inferred from the DNA. The table lists some 130,000 clones, around 78% of them singletons. Germline V CDR1 and CDR2: SGHAT, FQNNGV. The CDR3 covers 14 residues. V dropped 5 bases and J dropped 2 bases, with 11 bases sitting between them.

The receptor was derived from a human donor in a cohort sampled during active COVID-19. Sequencing was performed on peripheral blood. The chain employs TRBV11-2 and TRBJ2-3; D is unresolved. The CDR3 DNA follows: TGTGCCAGCAGCCCCAACCGGGTCACAGATACGCAGTATTTT. This encodes CASSPNRVTDTQYF.